The T cell receptor beta chain under discussion was sequenced for a study of CD8 T cells in ankylosing spondylitis. Germline CDR1 and CDR2: DFQATT and SNEGSKA (reference sequence). Between the trimmed V and J ends, which lost 1 base and 6 bases, there was a span of 15 bases. This CDR3 spans 14 amino acids. Whole-study findings and limits: Matched ankylosing spondylitis synovial fluid reportedly contained a significantly enriched population of disease-linked clones. Within peripheral blood, clones linked to disease were CD8+ and relatively rare. Prior work had noted some motif variants in reactive arthritis blood and synovial fluid. Typical of ankylosing spondylitis blood, it appeared, was a TCR beta motif of fewer than 10 highly homologous variants.

For TCR beta, libraries came from quantitative 5'-RACE with molecular barcodes. TCRdb re-analysed the 5' RACE reads in MiXCR, keeping a single row per CDR3 protein. The sample lists about 540,000 distinct CDR3 sequences; roughly 13% were seen once. With regard to this clonotype: The antigen is not known.

The receptor was isolated from a male donor with ankylosing spondylitis. V gene TRBV20-1 combines with J gene TRBJ1-2; D perhaps matches TRBD1 (5 bases). Sequencing was carried out using blood, either unsorted or a sorted T cell fraction (not recorded which). The CDR3, as DNA: TGCAGTGCTAGAGGTAGCGGGGGGAGAGATGGCTACACCTTC. Its protein is CSARGSGGRDGYTF.